This T cell receptor beta chain comes out of a study of blood T cells in healthy people across ages. The CDR3 extends over 13 amino acids. V was clipped by 6 bases and J by 2 bases, with 10 bases between them. Looked up from germline, CDR1 is SNHLY and CDR2 is FYNNEI. This clonotype was seen more than once but under ten times. What it recognizes is unknown. Study-wide results and limits: Donor CMV status, an unknown factor, possibly confounded changes in expanded clonotypes. Versus aged donors, long-lived donors had higher diversity and more naive CD4+ cells.

PCR was performed a second time for roughly 6 to 12 cycles using a sample-barcoded 5' primer and a J-beta primer mix. TCRdb reprocessed the 5' RACE reads with MiXCR, giving one entry per CDR3 protein. The table shows hundreds of thousands of distinct CDR3 sequences, with 45% to 65% occurring only once. The chain couples TRBV2 to TRBJ2-5; the D gene is possibly TRBD1 (5 bases). The sequencing sample was made of blood. The sequence derives from a man aged 55 to 70 in good health. CDR3 in amino acids: CASRQGGQETQYF. CDR3 nucleotides: TGTGCCAGCAGGCAGGGTGGGCAAGAGACCCAGTACTTC.